Listed here are 3 T cell receptor beta chains from one sample, sequenced in a study of Tregs in tolerant kidney transplant recipients. TCRdb's table, derived via immunoSEQ multiplex PCR, lists solely in-frame clones and lacks some. The listing contains about 30,000 clones. Sequenced material: CD8+ T cells from blood, taken before the transplant. These TCRs come from a human donor who received a combined kidney and bone marrow transplant.

As for this clone: The read halts 3 residues ahead of the CDR3 end, with the missing end drawn from the germline J gene. The chain combines TRBV2 with TRBJ2-7; D is possibly TRBD2 (6 bases). The germline V and J ends were trimmed by 4 bases and 2 bases, with 15 bases remaining between them. CDR1 SNHLY and CDR2 FYNNEI come from the germline V gene. The CDR3 loop spans 15 amino acids. The DNA read from the CDR3 is TGTGCCAGCAGTGGCGTATGGGGACTTACCTACGAG. It encodes CASSGVWGLTYE. The CDR3 in its entirety is CASSGVWGLTYEQYF.

Regarding this clone: One end of the junction is discordant with germline, which a read error may explain. The CDR3 goes on 3 residues after the read ends, and that part is filled in from the germline J gene. The rearrangement joins TRBV7-7 to TRBJ2-2; TRBD1 matches 7 bases. CDR3 length equals 13 residues. Germline CDR1 reads SSHAT; CDR2 reads FNYEAQ (reference sequence). The CDR3 loop is CASSPRGTGELFF. CDR3 DNA (partial): TGTGCTAGCAGCCCCAGGGGGACCGGGGAG.

Remarks on this clone: At one end the junction does not follow the germline gene, possibly because of a read error. Read coverage stops 3 residues before the CDR3 terminus; the germline J gene supplies the remainder. The chain has TRBV19 and TRBJ1-1, with D hard to call. Germline loops: CDR1 LNHDA, CDR2 SQIVND (reference sequence). The CDR3 consists of 14 residues. The CDR3 bases that were read are TGTGCCAGTAGTTTAGAGCAGATGAACACTGAA. This sequence encodes CASSLEQMNTE. The whole CDR3 region reads CASSLEQMNTEAFF. Complete variable domain (other parts from reference TRBV19 and TRBJ1-1): DGGITQSPKYLFRKEGQNVTLSCEQNLNHDAMYWYRQDPGQGLRLIYYSQIVNDFQKGDIAEGYSVSREKKESFPLTVTSAQKNPTAFYLCASSLEQMNTEAFFGQGTRLTVV.